The 23 T cell receptor beta chains given below trace back to one sample, sequenced in a study of blood T cell repertoires in COVID-19. Generated by immunoSEQ multiplex PCR, the TCRdb table keeps only in-frame clones and is missing some. The sample has about 210,000 clones, about 91% seen once. The specimen was peripheral blood. The source of these receptors is a man aged 30 to 45 with acute or convalescent COVID-19.

The rearrangement uses TRBV7-3 and TRBJ2-3, with a weak D call TRBD2 (6 bases). The CDR3 runs to 15 residues. Per the germline V gene, CDR1 is SGHTA and CDR2 is FQGTGA. V gave up 5 bases and J gave up 1 base, with 13 bases separating them. The CDR3 region is CASSPGSGRTDTQYF. The CDR3, as DNA: TGTGCCAGCAGCCCGGGTAGCGGCCGCACAGATACGCAGTATTTT.

This clone appeared a single time. V is TRBV9 and J is TRBJ1-1; no definite D call. The CDR3 is 13 amino acids. Germline CDR1 is SGDLS and CDR2 is YYNGEE. V dropped 1 base and J dropped 5 bases, with 9 bases sitting between them. The CDR3 loop reads CASSVSRSTEAFF. The DNA for the CDR3 is TGTGCCAGCAGCGTATCCCGGAGTACTGAAGCTTTCTTT.

The rearrangement links TRBV12-3 or TRBV12-4 to TRBJ1-4; D is unresolved. The length of the CDR3 is 13 residues. V dropped 3 bases and J dropped 7 bases, with 9 bases sitting between them. DNA of the CDR3: TGTGCCAGCAGTTTGGCCGGGATTGAAAAACTGTTTTTT. Its protein product is CASSLAGIEKLFF.

CDR3 sequence: CASTKSDMPVYNSPLHF. The CDR3 DNA follows: TGTGCCAGCACAAAGTCGGACATGCCCGTTTATAATTCACCCCTCCACTTT. V and J are TRBV9 and TRBJ1-6; D is possibly TRBD1 (5 bases). The length of the CDR3 is 17 residues. The V gene's germline CDR1 is SGDLS and CDR2 YYNGEE. The V end was cut by 6 bases, the J end by 4 bases, with 20 bases between.

This rearrangement joins TRBV6-5 to TRBJ2-5; 12 positions match TRBD1. V was clipped by 1 base and J by 5 bases; unmatched bases: 5. CDR1 is MNHEY and CDR2 is SVGAGI in the germline V gene. CDR3 size: 16 residues. The chain's CDR3 is CASSYFGTGGSETQYF. The CDR3 nucleotides read TGTGCCAGCAGTTACTTCGGGACAGGGGGCTCGGAGACCCAGTACTTC.

This clone has only one observation. This rearrangement joins TRBV6-4 to TRBJ1-2; 8 nucleotides match TRBD1. CDR3 length: 17 residues. V lost 4 bases to trimming and J lost 8 bases; unmatched junction nucleotides: 18. Germline CDR1 and CDR2: MRHNA and SNTAGT. The CDR3 DNA reads TGTGCCAGCAGTGCCACCACCGGGACAGGCGGTCGGGGAGGCTACACCTTC. Protein: CASSATTGTGGRGGYTF.

The chain has TRBV20-1 and TRBJ2-3, with D possibly TRBD2 on 5 matching bases. This CDR3 has 11 amino acids. Germline values: CDR1 DFQATT, CDR2 SNEGSKA (reference sequence). Trimming took 6 bases from V and 6 from J, leaving 10 bases between them. The CDR3 region has the DNA TGCAGTGCACTAGTAGGCGATACGCAGTATTTT. Translated, it gives CSALVGDTQYF.

The genes are TRBV9 and TRBJ2-7, with D possibly TRBD1 on 6 matching bases. Germline V gives CDR1 SGDLS, CDR2 YYNGEE. V dropped 4 bases and J dropped 0 bases, with 8 bases sitting between them. This CDR3 has 13 amino acids. The CDR3: CASSRDNSYEQYF. The CDR3 DNA sequence: TGTGCCAGCAGCCGGGACAACTCCTACGAGCAGTACTTC.

This chain links TRBV30 with TRBJ2-3, with 7 bases that match TRBD2. J gave up 1 base and V 2 bases, and 3 bases lay outside the gene matches. The V gene's germline CDR1 is GTSNPN and CDR2 SVGIG (reference sequence). This CDR3 comprises 14 residues. This chain's CDR3 is CAWSFGLGTDTQYF. Here the CDR3 DNA reads TGTGCCTGGAGTTTCGGACTAGGCACAGATACGCAGTATTTT.

This clone was picked up one time. This chain links TRBV29-1 with TRBJ1-2; possibly TRBD1 for D (6 bases). The CDR3 is 13 residues long. V was clipped by 1 base and J by 6 bases, with 12 bases between them. In germline, CDR1 is SQVTM, CDR2 ANQGSEA. CDR3: CSVEGGGRNGYTF. CDR3 bases: TGCAGCGTTGAAGGGGGGGGGCGAAATGGCTACACCTTC.

This sequence joins TRBV5-1 and TRBJ2-1, with D hard to call. Germline V gene data show CDR1 as SGHRS and CDR2 as YFSETQ. This CDR3 region has 15 residues. The V end was cut by 3 bases, the J end by 5 bases, with 15 bases between. The CDR3 coding sequence is TGCGCCAGCAGCTCGACACCCGTACAGAACAATGAGCAGTTCTTC. The encoded protein is CASSSTPVQNNEQFF.

The V call is TRBV4-1, the J call TRBJ2-7, with 7 bases lining up with TRBD1. CDR1 and CDR2 from the germline V gene are MGHRA and YSYEKL. The V segment lost 0 bases and the J segment 3 bases; nucleotides outside the gene matches: 11. This CDR3 has 17 amino acids. Here the CDR3 reads CASSQERGRNLYYEQYF. Here the CDR3 DNA reads TGCGCCAGCAGCCAAGAGAGGGGGCGAAATCTATACTACGAGCAGTACTTC.

The genes are TRBV9 and TRBJ1-2; possible D gene TRBD1, 6 bases. Trimming pared 6 bases from V and 8 bases from J, leaving 20 bases between. The germline V gene has CDR1 SGDLS and CDR2 YYNGEE. This CDR3 is 14 amino acids long. The CDR3 DNA follows: TGTGCCAGCAACGAGGACAGCCGGATTGGCGGCTACACCTTC. It encodes CASNEDSRIGGYTF.

The chain combines TRBV6-5 with TRBJ2-7, with a tentative D call TRBD2 (6 bases). Germline V gene data show CDR1 as MNHEY and CDR2 as SVGAGI. This CDR3 spans 15 amino acids. V gave up 0 bases and J gave up 4 bases, with 13 bases separating them. CDR3 in DNA: TGTGCCAGCAGTTACTCCCCCGGGGGTGGGTACGAGCAGTACTTC. Translating gives CASSYSPGGGYEQYF.

The rearrangement links TRBV5-1 to TRBJ2-7; 7 nucleotides match TRBD1. Trimming cost V 1 base and J 2 bases; bases outside gene matches: 3. Germline V gives CDR1 SGHRS, CDR2 YFSETQ. CDR3 length equals 14 residues. The CDR3 here is CASSLSTGAYEQYF. The DNA for the CDR3 is TGCGCCAGCAGCTTGAGCACAGGGGCCTACGAGCAGTACTTC.

The rearrangement links TRBV2 to TRBJ2-5, with TRBD1 matching 8 bases. The CDR3 spans 15 residues. Trimming at V came to 4 bases and at J to 5 bases, leaving 9 bases not matched to a gene. The germline CDR1 and CDR2 sequences are SNHLY and FYNNEI. This CDR3 is CASSGSQGARETQYF. The CDR3 region has the DNA TGTGCCAGCAGTGGGAGCCAGGGGGCACGGGAGACCCAGTACTTC. The variable domain in full, completed from reference TRBV2 and TRBJ2-5, reads EPEVTQTPSHQVTQMGQEVILRCVPISNHLYFYWYRQILGQKVEFLVSFYNNEISEKSEIFDDQFSVERPDGSNFTLKIRSTKLEDSAMYFCASSGSQGARETQYFGPGTRLLVL.

This chain joins TRBV28 and TRBJ2-1; D gene ambiguous. V lost 7 bases and J 9 bases, leaving 10 bases between the germline ends. Germline lookup yields CDR1 MDHEN and CDR2 SYDVKM. This CDR3 contains 11 residues. The DNA of the CDR3 is TGTGCCAGCATTACTTCCCGTGAGCAGTTCTTC. Translation gives CASITSREQFF.

This rearrangement joins TRBV10-3 to TRBJ1-1; 7 nucleotides match TRBD1. Germline V lookup: CDR1 ENHRY, CDR2 SYGVKD. This CDR3 is built from 14 residues. V shed 4 bases, J shed 3 bases, and the junction held 5 bases outside the gene matches. The CDR3 coding sequence is TGTGCCATCAGTGGGACGACAGGGTACACTGAAGCTTTCTTT. This encodes CAISGTTGYTEAFF.

This clone was counted once. The gene calls are TRBV6-1 and TRBJ1-5; perhaps TRBD1 as D (5 bases). Germline V gene lookup returns CDR1 MNHNS and CDR2 SASEGT. CDR3 length: 14 residues. The V end lost 3 bases, the J end lost 6 bases, and 12 bases lay between the germline ends. DNA for the CDR3: TGTGCCAGCAGTGACAGGGAAATCACTCAGCCCCAGCATTTT. Residues: CASSDREITQPQHF.

The chain recombines TRBV4-1 with TRBJ2-5; a possible D gene is TRBD1 (6 bases). The germline V and J ends were trimmed by 1 base and 5 bases, with 14 bases remaining between them. This CDR3 is built from 15 residues. Germline V lookup: CDR1 MGHRA, CDR2 YSYEKL. In DNA form, the CDR3 reads TGCGCCAGCAGCCAAGCCGGGACAATGAGGGAGACCCAGTACTTC. Translated, it gives CASSQAGTMRETQYF.

The gene calls are TRBV7-3 and TRBJ2-7; 7 nucleotides agree with TRBD1. This CDR3 is built from 13 residues. Germline V lookup: CDR1 SGHTA, CDR2 FQGTGA. V trimming: 4 bases; J trimming: 7 bases; junction bases outside the gene matches: 7. The CDR3 DNA is TGTGCCAGCAGCTCCGGACAGGCACGGGAGCAGTACTTC. Translation gives CASSSGQAREQYF.

V gene TRBV28 combines with J gene TRBJ2-7; a possible D gene is TRBD2 (5 bases). The CDR3 runs to 11 residues. Germline CDR1 reads MDHEN; CDR2 reads SYDVKM. V dropped 5 bases and J dropped 9 bases, with 11 bases sitting between them. The CDR3: CASSTEVGQYF. The CDR3 bases are TGTGCCAGCAGTACGGAGGTAGGGCAGTACTTC.

This clone came up once. The V gene is TRBV28, the J gene TRBJ2-7; TRBD1 matches 7 bases. V was clipped by 5 bases and J by 5 bases; unmatched bases: 9. The CDR3 totals 14 residues. Germline loops: CDR1 MDHEN, CDR2 SYDVKM. The CDR3 loop reads CASSPTLTGNEQYF. Written as DNA, the CDR3 is TGTGCCAGCAGTCCCACCTTGACAGGGAACGAGCAGTACTTC.